The rows below give T cell receptor beta chains drawn from one sample of a study of blood T cells in healthy people across ages. TCRdb independently ran MiXCR on the 5' RACE reads; one entry per CDR3 protein. The sample has more than 550,000 distinct CDR3 sequences; over 20% are singletons. The sample was blood. The receptors were sampled from a man aged 65 to 85 in good health. CDR3s include the opening cysteine and the closing phenylalanine or tryptophan. D genes are given only for firm matches. A clone size is listed for some rows: how often the clone was seen (once, few, many), or a class if it is expanded.

V: TRBV6-5
J: TRBJ2-1
length: 17
D: TRBD1
size: few
DNA: TGTGCCAGCAGTTACTCGTGGTCCGGGACAGGTCAAGAGACCCGGTACTTC
CDR3: CASSYSWSGTGQETRYF

V: TRBV20-1
J: TRBJ2-1
length: 15
D: TRBD1
size: NA
DNA: TGCAGTGCTAGAGCCCACAGGGGGTCCTACAATGAGCAGTTCTTC
CDR3: CSARAHRGSYNEQFF

V: TRBV20-1
J: TRBJ2-3
length: 14
D: TRBD2
size: few
DNA: TGCAGTGCTCCCAAGCGGGGGGGCGTGGATACGCAGTATTTT
CDR3: CSAPKRGGVDTQYF

V: TRBV5-1
J: TRBJ1-1
length: 14
D: NA
size: NA
DNA: TGCGCCAGCAAACGACGAGAAGGGAACACTGAAGCTTTCTTT
CDR3: CASKRREGNTEAFF

V: TRBV6-5
J: TRBJ2-2
length: 18
D: TRBD1
size: NA
DNA: TGTGCCAGCAGTTACTCGCGCCCCGGGACAGGGGTCGGCGGGGAGCTGTTTTTT
CDR3: CASSYSRPGTGVGGELFF

V: TRBV7-9
J: TRBJ1-4
length: 15
D: NA
size: NA
DNA: TGTGCCAGCAGCCCACGGGCGGAGGCTAATGAAAAACTGTTTTTT
CDR3: CASSPRAEANEKLFF

V: TRBV20-1
J: TRBJ2-3
length: 16
D: TRBD2
size: few
DNA: TGCAGTGCCCCCGAGGGGACTAGCGGGCACATGGATACGCAGTATTTT
CDR3: CSAPEGTSGHMDTQYF

V: TRBV13
J: TRBJ2-3
length: 15
D: TRBD2
size: NA
DNA: TGTGCCAGCAGCTTCCGCCTAGCGGCAGGAGATACGCAGTATTTT
CDR3: CASSFRLAAGDTQYF

V: TRBV12-3/TRBV12-4
J: TRBJ1-5
length: 13
D: NA
size: many
DNA: TGTGCCAGCAGTTACGGGGCCAATCAGCCCCAGCATTTT
CDR3: CASSYGANQPQHF

V: TRBV11-2
J: TRBJ2-1
length: 14
D: NA
size: NA
DNA: TGTGCCAGCGACAAGGGGGGCTCCTACAATGAGCAGTTCTTC
CDR3: CASDKGGSYNEQFF

V: TRBV18
J: TRBJ2-6
length: 16
D: NA
size: few
DNA: TGTGCCAGCTCACCGTCTGGGGGGTCTGGGGCCAACGTCCTGACTTTC
CDR3: CASSPSGGSGANVLTF

V: TRBV7-3
J: TRBJ2-3
length: 14
D: TRBD1
size: NA
DNA: TGTGCCAGCAGCTTATCCGCGGGACAGGGGCCGGGGTATTTT
CDR3: CASSLSAGQGPGYF

V: TRBV6-1
J: TRBJ1-5
length: 15
D: TRBD1
size: NA
DNA: TGTGCCAGCTACCGTGGGACAGGGTCAAATCAGCCCCAGCATTTT
CDR3: CASYRGTGSNQPQHF

V: TRBV15
J: TRBJ2-3
length: 17
D: TRBD2
size: few
DNA: TGTGCCACCAGCAGAACCTTTGGCGGGAGCAGTACAGATACGCAGTATTTT
CDR3: CATSRTFGGSSTDTQYF

V: TRBV12-3/TRBV12-4
J: TRBJ1-5
length: 15
D: NA
size: NA
DNA: TGTGCCAGCAGTTCCCCCGGGGGGAGCAATCAGCCCCAGCATTTT
CDR3: CASSSPGGSNQPQHF

V: TRBV24-1
J: TRBJ2-7
length: 17
D: TRBD2
size: few
DNA: TGTGCCACCAGTGATCGGATCGTTCGGGGGGACTGGAACGAGCAGTACTTC
CDR3: CATSDRIVRGDWNEQYF

V: TRBV6-2/TRBV6-3
J: TRBJ2-7
length: 15
D: NA
size: once
DNA: TGTGCCAGCAGTTATGCAGGGGCTCTAACCTACGAGCAGTACTTC
CDR3: CASSYAGALTYEQYF

V: TRBV28
J: TRBJ2-7
length: 14
D: NA
size: NA
DNA: TGTGCCAGCAGTTTAAGGGATCGGTCCCACGAGCAGTACTTC
CDR3: CASSLRDRSHEQYF

V: TRBV20-1
J: TRBJ2-1
length: 12
D: NA
size: NA
DNA: TGCAGTGCTCCCCGTGTGGGCGGTGAGCAGTTCTTC
CDR3: CSAPRVGGEQFF

V: TRBV5-1
J: TRBJ2-1
length: 15
D: TRBD2
size: few
DNA: TGCGCCAGCAGCCTCGACAGCGGGGGCAACAATGAGCAGTTCTTC
CDR3: CASSLDSGGNNEQFF